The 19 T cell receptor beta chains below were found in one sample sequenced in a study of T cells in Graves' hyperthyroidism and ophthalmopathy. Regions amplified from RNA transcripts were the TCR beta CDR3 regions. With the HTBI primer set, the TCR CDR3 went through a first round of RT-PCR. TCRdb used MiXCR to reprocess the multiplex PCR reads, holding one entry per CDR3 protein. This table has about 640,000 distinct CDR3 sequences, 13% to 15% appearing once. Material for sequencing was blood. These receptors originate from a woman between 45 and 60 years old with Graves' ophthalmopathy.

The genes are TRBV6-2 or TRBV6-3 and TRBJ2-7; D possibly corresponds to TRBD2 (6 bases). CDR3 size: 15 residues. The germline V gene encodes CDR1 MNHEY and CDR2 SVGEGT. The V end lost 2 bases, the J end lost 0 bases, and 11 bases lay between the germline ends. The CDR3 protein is CASSYDGSGSYEQYF. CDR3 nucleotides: TGTGCCAGCAGTTACGATGGTAGCGGCTCCTACGAGCAGTACTTC.

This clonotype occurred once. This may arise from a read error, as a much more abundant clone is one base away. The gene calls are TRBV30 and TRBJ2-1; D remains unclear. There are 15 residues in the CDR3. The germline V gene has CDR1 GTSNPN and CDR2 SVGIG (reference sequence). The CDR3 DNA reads TGTGCCCGGAGTCCCCGAACCAGACTCTACAATGAGCAGTTCTTC. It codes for CARSPRTRLYNEQFF.

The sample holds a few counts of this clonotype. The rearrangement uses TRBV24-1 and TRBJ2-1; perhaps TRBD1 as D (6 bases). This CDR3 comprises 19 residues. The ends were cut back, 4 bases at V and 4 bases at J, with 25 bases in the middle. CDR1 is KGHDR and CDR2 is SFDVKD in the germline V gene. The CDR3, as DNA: TGTGCCACCAGTGACCTTGGAGTACAGGGCGCTGGCAATTACAATGAGCAGTTCTTC. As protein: CATSDLGVQGAGNYNEQFF.

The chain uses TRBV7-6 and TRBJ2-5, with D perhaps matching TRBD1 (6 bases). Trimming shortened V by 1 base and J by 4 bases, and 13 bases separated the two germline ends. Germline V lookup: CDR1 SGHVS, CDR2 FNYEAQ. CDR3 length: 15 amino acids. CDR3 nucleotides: TGTGCCAGCAGCTTAGATCAGGGGATTGGAGAGACCCAGTACTTC. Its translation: CASSLDQGIGETQYF.

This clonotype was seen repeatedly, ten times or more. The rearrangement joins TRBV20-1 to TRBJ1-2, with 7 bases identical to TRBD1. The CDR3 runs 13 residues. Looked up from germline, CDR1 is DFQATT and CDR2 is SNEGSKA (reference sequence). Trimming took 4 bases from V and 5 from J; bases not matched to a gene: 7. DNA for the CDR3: TGCAGTGCTACCTCGGGACAGCTTTATGGCTACACCTTC. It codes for CSATSGQLYGYTF.

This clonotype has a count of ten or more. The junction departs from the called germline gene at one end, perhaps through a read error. CDR3 coding DNA: TGCAGTCCTAGGTCCGGGAACATGAACACTGAAGCTTTCTTT. It encodes CSPRSGNMNTEAFF. V usage is TRBV20-1 and J usage is TRBJ1-1, with D hard to call. Per the germline V gene, CDR1 is DFQATT and CDR2 is SNEGSKA (reference sequence). The CDR3 length is 14 residues.

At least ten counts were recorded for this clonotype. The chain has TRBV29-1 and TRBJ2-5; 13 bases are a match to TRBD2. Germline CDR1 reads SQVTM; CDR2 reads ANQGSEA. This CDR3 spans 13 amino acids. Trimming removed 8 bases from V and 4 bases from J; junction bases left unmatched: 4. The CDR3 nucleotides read TGCAGCTCTGGACTAGCGGGAGTAGAGACCCAGTACTTC. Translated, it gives CSSGLAGVETQYF.

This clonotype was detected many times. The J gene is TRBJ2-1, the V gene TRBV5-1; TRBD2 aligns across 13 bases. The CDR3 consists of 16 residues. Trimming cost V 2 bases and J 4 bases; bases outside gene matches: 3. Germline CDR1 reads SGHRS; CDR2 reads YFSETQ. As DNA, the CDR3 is TGCGCCAGCAGCTTAGGACTAGCGGGAGCATACAATGAGCAGTTCTTC. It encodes CASSLGLAGAYNEQFF.

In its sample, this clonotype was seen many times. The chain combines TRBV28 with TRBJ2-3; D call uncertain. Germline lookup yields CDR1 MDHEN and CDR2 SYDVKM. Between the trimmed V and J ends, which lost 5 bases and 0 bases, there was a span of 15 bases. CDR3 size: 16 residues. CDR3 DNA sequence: TGTGCCAGCAGTCATCGGAGAATTTCTAGCACAGATACGCAGTATTTT. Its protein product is CASSHRRISSTDTQYF.

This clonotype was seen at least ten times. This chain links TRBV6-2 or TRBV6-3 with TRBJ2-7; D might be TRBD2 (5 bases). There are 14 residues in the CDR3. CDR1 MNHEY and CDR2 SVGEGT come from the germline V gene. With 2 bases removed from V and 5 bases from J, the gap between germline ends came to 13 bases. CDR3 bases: TGTGCCAGCAGTTACGTCGGACGGAGGAACGAGCAGTACTTC. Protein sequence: CASSYVGRRNEQYF.

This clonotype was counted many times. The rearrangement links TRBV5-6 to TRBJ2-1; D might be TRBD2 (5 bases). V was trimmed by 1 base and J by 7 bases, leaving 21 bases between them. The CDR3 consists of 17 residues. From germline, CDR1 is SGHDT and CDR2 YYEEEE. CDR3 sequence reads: CASSLLVLITGENEQFF. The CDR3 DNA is TGTGCCAGCAGCTTGCTTGTTCTGATAACCGGGGAAAATGAGCAGTTCTTC.

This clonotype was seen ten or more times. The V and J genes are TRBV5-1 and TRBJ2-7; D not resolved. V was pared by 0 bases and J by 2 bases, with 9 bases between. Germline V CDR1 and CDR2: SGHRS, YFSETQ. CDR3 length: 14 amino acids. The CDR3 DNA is TGCGCCAGCAGCTTGGTATCCACAGCCTACGAGCAGTACTTC. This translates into CASSLVSTAYEQYF. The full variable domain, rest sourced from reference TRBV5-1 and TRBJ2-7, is KAGVTQTPRYLIKTRGQQVTLSCSPISGHRSVSWYQQTPGQGLQFLFEYFSETQRNKGNFPGRFSGRQFSNSRSEMNVSTLELGDSALYLCASSLVSTAYEQYFGPGTRLTVT.

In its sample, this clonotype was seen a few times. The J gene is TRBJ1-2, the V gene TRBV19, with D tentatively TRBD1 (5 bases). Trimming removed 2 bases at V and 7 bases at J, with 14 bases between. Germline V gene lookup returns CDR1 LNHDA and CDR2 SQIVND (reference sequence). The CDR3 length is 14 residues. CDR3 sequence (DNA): TGTGCCAGTAGTATAATGGCAGGGTTTTCTGGCTACACCTTC. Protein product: CASSIMAGFSGYTF.

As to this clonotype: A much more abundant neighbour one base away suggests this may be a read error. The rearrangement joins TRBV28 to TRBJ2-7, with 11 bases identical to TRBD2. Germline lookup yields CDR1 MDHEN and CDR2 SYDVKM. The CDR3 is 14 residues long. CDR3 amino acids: CVSTLAGGPGEQYF. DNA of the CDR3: TGTGTCAGCACCTTAGCGGGAGGGCCCGGGGAGCAGTACTTC. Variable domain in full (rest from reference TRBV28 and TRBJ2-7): DVKVTQSSRYLVKRTGEKVFLECVQDMDHENMFWYRQDPGLGLRLIYFSYDVKMKEKGDIPEGYSVSREKKERFSLILESASTNQTSMYLCVSTLAGGPGEQYFGPGTRLTVT.

In DNA, the CDR3 is TGTGCCAGCAGCGATAACACCGGGGAGCTGTTTTTT. Amino acids: CASSDNTGELFF. The V call is TRBV2, the J call TRBJ2-2; D is unresolved. The CDR3 sequence is 12 residues long. Trimming pared 6 bases from V and 2 bases from J, leaving 4 bases between. Germline V lookup: CDR1 SNHLY, CDR2 FYNNEI.

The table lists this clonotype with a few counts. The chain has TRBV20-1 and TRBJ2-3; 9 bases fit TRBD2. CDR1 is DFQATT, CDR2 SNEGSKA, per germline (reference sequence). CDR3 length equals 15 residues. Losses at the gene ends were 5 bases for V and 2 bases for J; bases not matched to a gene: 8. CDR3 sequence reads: CSAEGREGLTDTQYF. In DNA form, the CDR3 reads TGCAGTGCTGAGGGGCGGGAGGGTCTCACAGATACGCAGTATTTT.

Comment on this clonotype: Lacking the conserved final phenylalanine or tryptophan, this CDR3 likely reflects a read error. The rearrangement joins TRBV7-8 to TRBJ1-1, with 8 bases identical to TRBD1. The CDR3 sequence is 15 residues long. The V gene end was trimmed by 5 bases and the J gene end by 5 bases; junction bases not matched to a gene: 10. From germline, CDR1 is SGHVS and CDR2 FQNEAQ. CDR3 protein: CASSPDRVGGTEAFL. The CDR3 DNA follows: TGTGCCAGCAGCCCGGACAGGGTGGGGGGGACTGAAGCTTTCCTT.

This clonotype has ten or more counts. CDR3 DNA: TGTGCCAGCAGTGAAGCACCCACTTATACCTACGAGCAGTACTTC. Translation gives CASSEAPTYTYEQYF. The chain combines TRBV6-1 with TRBJ2-7; D gene uncertain. The CDR3 covers 15 residues. Germline V lookup: CDR1 MNHNS, CDR2 SASEGT. V was cut by 0 bases and J by 2 bases, with 11 bases left in between.

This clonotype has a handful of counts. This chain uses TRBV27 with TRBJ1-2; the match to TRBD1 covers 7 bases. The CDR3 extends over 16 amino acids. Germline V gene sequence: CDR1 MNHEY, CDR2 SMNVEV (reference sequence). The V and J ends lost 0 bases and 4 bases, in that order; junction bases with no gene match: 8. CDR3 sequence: CASSLSVGTEIYGYTF. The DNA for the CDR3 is TGTGCCAGCAGTTTATCCGTGGGGACAGAGATCTATGGCTACACCTTC.